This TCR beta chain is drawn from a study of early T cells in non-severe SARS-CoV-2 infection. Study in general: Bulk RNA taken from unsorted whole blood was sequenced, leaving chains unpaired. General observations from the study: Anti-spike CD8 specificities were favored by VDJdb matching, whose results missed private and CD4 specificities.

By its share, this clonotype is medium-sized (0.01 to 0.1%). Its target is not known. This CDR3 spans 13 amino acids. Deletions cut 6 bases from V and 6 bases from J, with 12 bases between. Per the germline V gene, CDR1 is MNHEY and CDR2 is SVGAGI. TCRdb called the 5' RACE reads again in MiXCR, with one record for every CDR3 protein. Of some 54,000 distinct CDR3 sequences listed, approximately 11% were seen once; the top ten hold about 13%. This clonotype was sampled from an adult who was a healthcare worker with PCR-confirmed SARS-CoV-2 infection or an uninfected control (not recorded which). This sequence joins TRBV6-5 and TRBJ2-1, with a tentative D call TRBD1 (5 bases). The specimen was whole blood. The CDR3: CASSRAGRNEQFF. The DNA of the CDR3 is TGTGCCAGCAGCAGGGCCGGGCGCAATGAGCAGTTCTTC.